What follows are 25 T cell receptor beta chains derived from one specimen sequenced in a study of Ad26.COV2.S vaccination and SARS-CoV-2 variants. Regarding treatment: some 20 received Ad26.COV2.S at low or high dose, single or two shots; roughly five received placebo; per-sample allocation not given. At day 63 after the first vaccine or placebo injection, samples were drawn. TCRdb's table, derived via immunoSEQ multiplex PCR, lists solely in-frame clones and lacks some. This table holds about 420,000 clones, approximately 87% found once. Sequencing was performed on peripheral blood, taken in a trial of Ad26.COV2.S vaccine versus placebo. The receptors here all came from a person between 18 and 65 years old who received the Ad26.COV2.S COVID-19 vaccine or a placebo.

The rearrangement joins TRBV7-2 to TRBJ1-1; weak D call: TRBD1 (5 bases). V was pared by 4 bases and J by 2 bases, with 8 bases between. The CDR3 has 13 amino acids. Germline V gene sequence: CDR1 SGHTA, CDR2 FQGNSA. The CDR3 here is CASSSRGNTEAFF. Here the CDR3 DNA reads TGTGCCAGCAGCTCGCGGGGCAACACTGAAGCTTTCTTT.

V usage is TRBV28 and J usage is TRBJ1-4; 7 bases align to TRBD1. Germline trimming cut 6 bases from V and 0 bases from J; bases unmatched to any gene: 7. Germline CDR1 and CDR2: MDHEN and SYDVKM. There are 16 residues in the CDR3. The CDR3 region is CASRYRQGATNEKLFF. In nucleotides, the CDR3 is TGTGCCAGCAGGTACAGACAGGGAGCAACTAATGAAAAACTGTTTTTT.

V usage is TRBV28 and J usage is TRBJ1-2; 7 nucleotides line up with TRBD1. The germline gives CDR1 MDHEN, CDR2 SYDVKM. The V and J ends lost 7 bases and 2 bases, in that order; junction bases with no gene match: 7. The CDR3 has 14 residues. CDR3 residues: CASTTGQLNYGYTF. As DNA, the CDR3 is TGTGCCAGCACCACGGGACAGTTAAACTATGGCTACACCTTC.

Comment on this clone: With a much larger clone just one base away, this may be a read error. V and J are TRBV15 and TRBJ2-3; 10 bases are shared with TRBD2. Germline-derived CDR1 and CDR2 are LNHNV and YYDKDF (reference sequence). J was trimmed by 1 base and V by 2 bases; bases with no gene match: 0. CDR3 length: 15 amino acids. The CDR3 region is CATSRLAGGTDTQYF. The CDR3 nucleotides read TGTGCCACCAGCAGACTAGCGGGGGGCACAGATACGCAGTATTTT.

The gene calls are TRBV6-2 or TRBV6-3 and TRBJ2-3; 7 nucleotides match TRBD2. The V and J ends lost 6 bases and 5 bases, in that order; junction bases with no gene match: 8. This CDR3 comprises 14 residues. The germline gives CDR1 MNHEY, CDR2 SVGEGT. The CDR3: CASSPWGGRDTQYF. The CDR3 DNA follows: TGTGCCAGCAGCCCGTGGGGGGGGAGAGATACGCAGTATTTT.

The CDR3 DNA is TGCGCCAGCAGCCAAGATGATCGGGGGGGGACCCAGTACTTC. As protein: CASSQDDRGGTQYF. This chain links TRBV4-1 with TRBJ2-5; 8 nucleotides line up with TRBD2. The V segment lost 0 bases and the J segment 7 bases; nucleotides outside the gene matches: 4. This CDR3 is 14 amino acids long. Germline lookup yields CDR1 MGHRA and CDR2 YSYEKL.

The chain couples TRBV28 to TRBJ1-5; possibly TRBD1 for D (5 bases). The CDR3 is made up of 15 amino acids. Trimming stripped 6 bases from V and 7 bases from J, with 19 bases between. Germline V gives CDR1 MDHEN, CDR2 SYDVKM. In nucleotides, the CDR3 is TGTGCCAGCAGGTCGGCGGGGGGAGTCTTGCAGCCCCAGCATTTT. It is translated as CASRSAGGVLQPQHF.

V usage is TRBV7-4 and J usage is TRBJ1-1; 10 bases are a match to TRBD1. There are 17 residues in the CDR3. The germline V gene has CDR1 SGHVT and CDR2 SQSDAQ. Losses at the gene ends were 4 bases for V and 0 bases for J; bases not matched to a gene: 8. CDR3 residues: CASSSDRGCLMNTEAFF. CDR3 bases: TGTGCCAGCAGCTCGGACAGGGGGTGCCTCATGAACACTGAAGCTTTCTTT.

This clone was observed a few times. V usage is TRBV6-1 and J usage is TRBJ2-7; 11 bases map to TRBD1. V gave up 3 bases and J gave up 2 bases; unmatched junction bases: 6. The germline V gene encodes CDR1 MNHNS and CDR2 SASEGT. The CDR3 is 16 residues long. The CDR3 spells CASSERGTGGTYEQYF. The CDR3 nucleotides are TGTGCCAGCAGTGAGAGAGGGACAGGGGGTACCTACGAGCAGTACTTC.

The CDR3 is CASSESPKMNTEAFF. The CDR3 DNA sequence: TGTGCCAGCAGTGAAAGTCCCAAGATGAACACTGAAGCTTTCTTT. The gene calls are TRBV6-1 and TRBJ1-1; no clear D gene. The V gene lost 2 bases and the J gene lost 0 bases, with 10 bases spanning the gap. Per the germline V gene, CDR1 is MNHNS and CDR2 is SASEGT. This CDR3 spans 15 amino acids.

The rearrangement uses TRBV7-9 and TRBJ2-5; no firm D call. This CDR3 comprises 14 residues. Per the germline V gene, CDR1 is SEHNR and CDR2 is FQNEAQ (reference sequence). Trimming took 4 bases from V and 5 from J, leaving 14 bases between them. CDR3 residues: CASSSPGAKETQYF. For the CDR3, the DNA is TGTGCCAGCAGCTCCCCCGGCGCAAAGGAGACCCAGTACTTC.

The gene calls are TRBV28 and TRBJ1-1; TRBD1 matches 8 bases. The CDR3 covers 15 residues. Germline V lookup: CDR1 MDHEN, CDR2 SYDVKM. V was pared by 4 bases and J by 5 bases, with 9 bases of the junction left unmatched. Here the CDR3 reads CASSSTGAVETEAFF. CDR3 nucleotides: TGTGCCAGCAGTTCGACAGGGGCTGTAGAAACTGAAGCTTTCTTT.

V gene TRBV11-2 combines with J gene TRBJ2-3; D may be TRBD1 or TRBD2 (7 bases each). CDR3 length: 16 amino acids. Looked up from germline, CDR1 is SGHAT and CDR2 is FQNNGV. Trimming took off 5 bases at V and 3 bases at J, with 18 bases between the two ends. The CDR3 region is CASSQGRGRGTDTQYF. CDR3 coding DNA: TGTGCCAGCAGCCAAGGGAGGGGGCGCGGGACAGATACGCAGTATTTT.

The V call is TRBV19, the J call TRBJ1-5; D remains ambiguous. CDR3 length: 15 residues. Germline assignment: CDR1 LNHDA and CDR2 SQIVND (reference sequence). Trimming left V 2 bases short and J 3 bases short, with 11 bases between. The CDR3 region has the DNA TGTGCCAGTAGTATATCCCAACGGAACAATCAGCCCCAGCATTTT. Its translation is CASSISQRNNQPQHF. The complete variable domain, with remaining parts taken from reference TRBV19 and TRBJ1-5, reads DGGITQSPKYLFRKEGQNVTLSCEQNLNHDAMYWYRQDPGQGLRLIYYSQIVNDFQKGDIAEGYSVSREKKESFPLTVTSAQKNPTAFYLCASSISQRNNQPQHFGDGTRLSIL.

Notes on this clone: Other DNA sequences in the sample encode the same CDR3. The chain employs TRBV13 and TRBJ1-4; no clear D. The CDR3 spans 14 residues. CDR1 is PRHDT, CDR2 FYEKMQ, per germline (reference sequence). V was cut by 0 bases and J by 0 bases, with 2 bases left in between. CDR3 coding DNA: TGTGCCAGCAGCTTAGGCGCAACTAATGAAAAACTGTTTTTT. It encodes CASSLGATNEKLFF. The full variable domain, its missing parts supplied by reference TRBV13 and TRBJ1-4, is AAGVIQSPRHLIKEKRETATLKCYPIPRHDTVYWYQQGPGQDPQFLISFYEKMQSDKGSIPDRFSAQQFSDYHSELNMSSLELGDSALYFCASSLGATNEKLFFGSGTQLSVL.

A single count supports this clone. The CDR3 spells CASSIDLRTGSYEQYF. CDR3 DNA: TGTGCCAGCAGCATCGATTTGAGGACAGGTTCCTACGAGCAGTACTTC. The chain employs TRBV3-1 (or the pseudogene TRBV3-2) and TRBJ2-7; 7 bases align to TRBD1. V was pared by 5 bases and J by 1 base, with 11 bases of the junction left unmatched. There are 16 residues in the CDR3. Germline assignment: CDR1 LGHDT and CDR2 YNNKEL (reference sequence).

The chain carries TRBV9 and TRBJ2-4; 7 bases match TRBD2. V was pared by 0 bases and J by 9 bases, with 3 bases of the junction left unmatched. Germline assignment: CDR1 SGDLS and CDR2 YYNGEE. The length of the CDR3 is 13 residues. The CDR3 region is CASSVEGGGIQYF. As DNA, the CDR3 is TGTGCCAGCAGCGTAGAGGGCGGGGGCATTCAGTACTTC.

The rearrangement links TRBV5-1 to TRBJ2-5; the D is unclear. Germline lookup yields CDR1 SGHRS and CDR2 YFSETQ. This CDR3 is built from 14 residues. The V and J ends lost 0 bases and 5 bases respectively, with 11 bases between them. As DNA, the CDR3 is TGCGCCAGCAGCTTGGGCGGATATGAGGAGACCCAGTACTTC. As protein: CASSLGGYEETQYF. Filled out from reference TRBV5-1 and TRBJ2-5, the complete variable domain reads KAGVTQTPRYLIKTRGQQVTLSCSPISGHRSVSWYQQTPGQGLQFLFEYFSETQRNKGNFPGRFSGRQFSNSRSEMNVSTLELGDSALYLCASSLGGYEETQYFGPGTRLLVL.

V and J are TRBV5-1 and TRBJ1-4; D uncertain. V was cut by 3 bases and J by 8 bases, with 14 bases left in between. Germline V gives CDR1 SGHRS, CDR2 YFSETQ. CDR3 length: 14 residues. DNA of the CDR3: TGCGCCAGCAGCTACGGTCCAGTCGGGGAAAAACTGTTTTTT. Its translation is CASSYGPVGEKLFF.

V is TRBV6-5 and J is TRBJ1-2; the D is unclear. This CDR3 spans 14 amino acids. V shed 2 bases and J shed 8 bases, with 15 bases lying between them. Germline assignment: CDR1 MNHEY and CDR2 SVGAGI. The CDR3 region has the DNA TGTGCCAGCAGTTACCGCCAACGGGAGTCAGGCTACACCTTC. Residues: CASSYRQRESGYTF.

This chain links TRBV11-1 with TRBJ2-5; D is uncertain. Germline loops: CDR1 SGHAT, CDR2 FQDESV (reference sequence). V lost 4 bases and J 4 bases, leaving 4 bases between the germline ends. The CDR3 extends over 11 amino acids. CDR3 nucleotides: TGTGCCAGCAGCTCTACAGAGACCCAGTACTTC. This gives the protein CASSSTETQYF.

Only one count was recorded for this clone. The CDR3 sequence is CASSPTGPSLNTEAFF. CDR3 DNA: TGTGCCAGCAGCCCCACGGGCCCCTCATTGAACACTGAAGCTTTCTTT. This chain uses TRBV7-9 with TRBJ1-1; D gene uncertain. This CDR3 is built from 16 residues. The germline V gene has CDR1 SEHNR and CDR2 FQNEAQ (reference sequence). V shed 5 bases and J shed 0 bases, with 16 bases lying between them.

CDR3 coding DNA: TGTGCCAGCAGCTTAGTACCCTCAGGGACCCAGTACTTC. Residues: CASSLVPSGTQYF. The chain links TRBV11-1 to TRBJ2-5; no reliable D call. V was pared by 1 base and J by 7 bases, with 10 bases between. Germline lookup yields CDR1 SGHAT and CDR2 FQDESV (reference sequence). This CDR3 region has 13 residues.

This clone was seen only once. The chain links TRBV7-3 to TRBJ2-2; D remains ambiguous. The CDR3 runs to 15 residues. From germline, CDR1 is SGHTA and CDR2 FQGTGA. V lost 5 bases, J lost 6 bases, and 16 bases lay in between. CDR3 sequence reads: CASSTHDTVPGELFF. For the CDR3, the DNA is TGTGCCAGCAGCACCCACGACACCGTCCCCGGGGAGCTGTTTTTT.

V and J are TRBV18 and TRBJ2-2, with D tentatively TRBD1 (6 bases). Trimming removed 4 bases at V and 4 bases at J, with 19 bases between. Germline lookup yields CDR1 KGHSH and CDR2 LQKENI. CDR3 length: 17 amino acids. The CDR3 is CASSRQGSSSSTGELFF. DNA for the CDR3: TGTGCCAGCTCACGGCAGGGGAGCTCGAGTAGCACCGGGGAGCTGTTTTTT.